Listed here are 10 T cell receptor beta chains from one sample, sequenced in a study of beta chain features in type 1 diabetes. The isolated RNA, all of it, was reverse transcribed, so expressed TCRB transcripts were what got sequenced. TCRdb's copy holds only in-frame clones and misses some; the assay was immunoSEQ multiplex PCR. The sample has approximately 260,000 clones; roughly 24% are singletons. Their cognate antigens are unknown. Study outcomes and limitations: TCRB CDR3s from Type 1 diabetes patients were moderately but significantly shorter in all four CD4+ subsets.

The specimen sequenced was naive CD4+ T cells from blood. Receptors were obtained from a woman in her thirties with type 1 diabetes.

This clone was seen a few times. This chain connects TRBV18 to TRBJ2-5; D is possibly TRBD1 (6 bases). Germline loops: CDR1 KGHSH, CDR2 LQKENI. This CDR3 contains 14 residues. V lost 6 bases to trimming and J lost 4 bases, with 15 bases between them. The CDR3 protein is CASSGDTRPETQYF. CDR3 bases: TGTGCCAGCTCCGGGGACACCCGCCCAGAGACCCAGTACTTC.

This chain uses TRBV4-2 with TRBJ2-7; unclear D gene. Per the germline V gene, CDR1 is LGHNA and CDR2 is YNFKEQ. V lost 1 base and J lost 7, with 11 bases in between. The CDR3 contains 13 residues. CDR3 amino acids: CASSQGDAAEQYF. The CDR3 nucleotides read TGTGCCAGCAGCCAAGGTGACGCGGCTGAGCAGTACTTC.

This chain connects TRBV9 to TRBJ2-3, with D unclear. The V gene lost 4 bases and the J gene lost 6 bases, with 9 bases spanning the gap. CDR1 SGDLS and CDR2 YYNGEE come from the germline V gene. The CDR3 totals 12 residues. The DNA of the CDR3 is TGTGCCAGCAGCCCCGACTGGGATACGCAGTATTTT. This translates into CASSPDWDTQYF.

This rearrangement joins TRBV7-9 to TRBJ2-7, with unresolved D. The germline V gene encodes CDR1 SEHNR and CDR2 FQNEAQ (reference sequence). V lost 3 bases and J lost 2, with 11 bases in between. The length of the CDR3 is 14 residues. The CDR3 loop reads CASSLASITYEQYF. The CDR3 region has the DNA TGTGCCAGCAGCTTGGCTAGTATCACCTACGAGCAGTACTTC.

V and J are TRBV7-9 and TRBJ1-2; D ambiguous. Germline CDR1 is SEHNR and CDR2 is FQNEAQ (reference sequence). V was shortened by 5 bases and J by 6 bases, with 19 bases between the two germline ends. CDR3 length: 15 residues. CDR3 sequence: CASSRTRDDVNGYTF. CDR3 in DNA: TGTGCCAGCAGCCGAACTAGGGATGATGTGAATGGCTACACCTTC.

In this sample, this clone turned up a few times. V and J are TRBV11-2 and TRBJ2-1; 9 bases are shared with TRBD2. The CDR3 has 17 residues. With 3 bases clipped from V and 9 bases from J, the junction kept 15 bases outside the gene matches. Germline loops: CDR1 SGHAT, CDR2 FQNNGV. The CDR3 coding sequence is TGTGCCAGCAGCTTGCGGTTTGGCAGCGGGAGGACTGGTGAGCAGTTCTTC. Translation gives CASSLRFGSGRTGEQFF.

Details on this clone: This same CDR3 is encoded by further DNA sequences in the sample. The chain employs TRBV9 and TRBJ2-1; 7 nucleotides line up with TRBD2. Germline values: CDR1 SGDLS, CDR2 YYNGEE. There are 15 residues in the CDR3. The V and J ends lost 0 bases and 0 bases, in that order; junction bases with no gene match: 0. Here the CDR3 reads CASSVGGGSYNEQFF. Written as DNA, the CDR3 is TGTGCCAGCAGCGTAGGGGGGGGCTCCTACAATGAGCAGTTCTTC.

This chain's CDR3 is CASIGTGGGDTQYF. CDR3 bases: TGTGCCAGCATCGGGACAGGGGGCGGAGATACGCAGTATTTT. The chain employs TRBV7-3 and TRBJ2-3; 12 bases fit TRBD1. CDR3 length: 14 amino acids. Unmatched junction bases numbered 4, after V lost 7 bases and J lost 5 bases. Germline assignment: CDR1 SGHTA and CDR2 FQGTGA.

This chain uses TRBV27 with TRBJ2-3; 12 nucleotides line up with TRBD2. CDR1 is MNHEY, CDR2 SMNVEV, per germline (reference sequence). The V and J ends lost 4 bases and 0 bases, in that order; junction bases with no gene match: 8. CDR3 length: 18 residues. CDR3 in amino acids: CASSSPGLAGASTDTQYF. The DNA of the CDR3 is TGTGCCAGCAGTTCCCCGGGACTAGCGGGTGCTAGCACAGATACGCAGTATTTT.

The chain carries TRBV12-5 and TRBJ2-7, with TRBD1 identical over 11 bases. Trimming cost V 1 base and J 2 bases; bases outside gene matches: 4. The CDR3 has 16 amino acids. Germline V gives CDR1 LGHNT, CDR2 FRNRAP. The CDR3 here is CASGLEPGQGAYEQYF. The CDR3 nucleotides read TGTGCTAGTGGTTTGGAACCGGGACAGGGGGCCTACGAGCAGTACTTC.